The clone carrying this T cell receptor beta chain was seen only a few times. Germline assignment: CDR1 MNHNS and CDR2 SASEGT. CDR3 length equals 14 residues. Deletions cut 3 bases from V and 2 bases from J, with 8 bases between. These data originate in a study of cytomegalovirus exposure and HLA in healthy donors. PCR used 60 Vbeta primers and 13 Jbeta primers. Profiled with immunoSEQ multiplex PCR; TCRdb holds only in-frame clones, not every one. The sample lists 75,000 to 100,000 clones, 75% to 85% occurring once. The receptor was isolated from a man aged 18 to 29 in good health and CMV-seropositive. This chain connects TRBV6-1 to TRBJ1-3, with D perhaps matching TRBD1 (5 bases). The sample taken for sequencing was PBMCs. The CDR3 DNA reads TGTGCCAGCAGTGACGGGGGAACTGGAAACACCATATATTTT. Encoded protein: CASSDGGTGNTIYF.